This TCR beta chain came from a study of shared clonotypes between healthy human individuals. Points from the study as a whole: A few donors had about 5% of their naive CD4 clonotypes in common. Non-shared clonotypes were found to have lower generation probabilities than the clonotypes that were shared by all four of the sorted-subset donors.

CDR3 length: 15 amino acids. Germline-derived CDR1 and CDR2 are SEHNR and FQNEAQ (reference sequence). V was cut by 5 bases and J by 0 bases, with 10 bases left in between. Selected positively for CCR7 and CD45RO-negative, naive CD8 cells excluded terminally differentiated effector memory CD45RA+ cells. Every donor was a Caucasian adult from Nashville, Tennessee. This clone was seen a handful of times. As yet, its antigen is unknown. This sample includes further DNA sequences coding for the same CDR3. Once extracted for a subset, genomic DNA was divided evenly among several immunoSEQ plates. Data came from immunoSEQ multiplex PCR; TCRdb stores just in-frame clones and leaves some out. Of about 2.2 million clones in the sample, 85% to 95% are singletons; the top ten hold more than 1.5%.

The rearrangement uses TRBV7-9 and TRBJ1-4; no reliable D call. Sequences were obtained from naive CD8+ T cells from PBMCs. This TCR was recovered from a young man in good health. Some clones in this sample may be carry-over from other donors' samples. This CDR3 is CASSSREATNEKLFF. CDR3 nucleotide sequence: TGTGCCAGCAGCAGCAGAGAAGCAACTAATGAAAAACTGTTTTTT.